This record looks at one T cell receptor beta chain sequence and its context. What it binds is not known. With 0 bases removed from V and 5 bases from J, the gap between germline ends came to 16 bases. The CDR3 extends over 16 amino acids. The germline CDR1 and CDR2 sequences are LGHNA and YNFKEQ. TCRdb keeps only in-frame clones here, not all; method: immunoSEQ multiplex PCR. The sample has around 100,000 clones, roughly 80% seen once; the top ten hold around 5%. These data come from a study of a mutant IDH1 vaccine in newly diagnosed glioma. About the research overall: Patients under treatment included roughly 60% males and 37.5% females and had a mean age of approximately 43 years. Beforehand, treatment had been radiotherapy, temozolomide, or both; the majority received both.

Sample time point: baseline, week 1 (first vaccination visit). Treatment indicated: pre-vaccination baseline after standard-of-care therapy. New WHO grade 3 or 4 astrocytomas that were IDH1-mutant and ATRX-lost had been found in donors. Study outcomes and limitations: Induction of immune responses by the vaccine occurred in about 95% of patients.

Sequencing used PBMCs, obtained from a glioma patient treated with radiotherapy, temozolomide or both. The TCR originated in a man aged 35 to 55 with glioma. Some clones in this sample may be carry-over from other donors' samples. The V and J genes are TRBV4-2 and TRBJ1-2; D is unclear. The CDR3, as DNA: TGTGCCAGCAGCCAAGATCCTGTCGGATATGGATATGGCTACACCTTC. Its protein product is CASSQDPVGYGYGYTF.